The present T cell receptor beta chain was sequenced within a study of blood T cell repertoires in COVID-19. Study context: Italy, Spain and the United States were the sources of the convalescent and acute COVID-19 samples.

Study processing details: Researchers report that nucleated cell counts were estimated from reference gene primer amplification. Assay used: immunoSEQ multiplex PCR; TCRdb lists only in-frame clones, some missing. For V, J and clone size, that table is used; D and trimming come from the DNA. The sample consists of 65,000 to 90,000 clones, about 91% of them appearing once. Germline V gene data show CDR1 as SEHNR and CDR2 as FQNEAQ (reference sequence). The CDR3 length is 14 residues. V was pared by 1 base and J by 4 bases, with 10 bases between. The sample consisted of peripheral blood. The chain joins TRBV7-9 to TRBJ1-2; no reliable D call. This TCR derives from a man older than 75 with acute or convalescent COVID-19. CDR3 protein: CASSLDRVSYGYTF. As DNA, the CDR3 is TGTGCCAGCAGCTTAGATCGAGTATCCTATGGCTACACCTTC.